This T cell receptor beta chain emerged from a study of cytomegalovirus exposure and HLA in healthy donors. PCR primers comprised 60 Vbeta and 13 Jbeta primers. The table came from immunoSEQ multiplex PCR; TCRdb's copy has only in-frame clones and leaves some out. The data hold fewer than 250,000 clones, with more than 75% observed a single time. In germline, CDR1 is SGHVS, CDR2 FQNEAQ. The CDR3 is 16 amino acids. The V segment lost 1 base and the J segment 3 bases; nucleotides outside the gene matches: 6. With respect to this clone: The antigen is not known.

Whole-study results and caveats: Reports showed the classifier diagnosing cytomegalovirus status with high specificity and sensitivity.

The TCR comes from a man aged 25 to 40 in good health and CMV-seronegative. Sample: PBMCs. The genes are TRBV7-8 and TRBJ1-1; 9 bases line up with TRBD1. The DNA of the CDR3 is TGTGCCAGCAGCTTAGACCGGGACAGGGCGGACACTGAAGCTTTCTTT. It translates to CASSLDRDRADTEAFF.